This T cell receptor (beta chain) originates from a study of CD8 T cells in ankylosing spondylitis. Study observations and caveats: Disease-associated clones were reportedly significantly overrepresented in matched ankylosing spondylitis synovial fluid.

Construction of TCR beta libraries was performed using quantitative 5'-RACE with molecular barcodes. From the 5' RACE reads, TCRdb called clonotypes with MiXCR, one entry per CDR3 protein. Altogether more than 200,000 distinct CDR3 sequences are present, roughly a quarter being singletons, with the ten largest covering 0.61%. V lost 3 bases and J 5 bases, leaving 10 bases between the germline ends. This CDR3 contains 12 residues. The V gene's germline CDR1 is DFQATT and CDR2 SNEGSKA (reference sequence). This clonotype was detected many times. Its target is not known. The receptor's source is a male donor with ankylosing spondylitis or in good health (not recorded which). The sequencing sample was made of blood, either unsorted or a sorted T cell fraction (not recorded which). The chain carries TRBV20-1 and TRBJ2-5; D unclear. This chain's CDR3 is CSARRGPETQYF. Here the CDR3 DNA reads TGCAGTGCTAGGCGAGGCCCTGAGACCCAGTACTTC.